These T cell receptor beta chains were read from a single sample in a study of cytomegalovirus exposure and HLA in healthy donors. Clones were sequenced by immunoSEQ multiplex PCR, and TCRdb holds only the in-frame ones, with some missing. The sample shows 180,000 or so clones, less than 80% of them seen only once. Sequencing was performed on PBMCs. The receptors derive from a man aged 18 to 30 in good health and CMV-seronegative. CDR3s include the opening cysteine and the closing phenylalanine or tryptophan. Each record gives: V gene, D gene, J gene, CDR3 length, clone size, CDR3 DNA, CDR3 protein. A D gene is named only where the DNA matches it firmly. Size is stated for part of the rows, as once, few or many counts, or as a class when the clone is expanded.

TRBV6-5	-	TRBJ2-5	14	-	TGTGCCAGCAGTCCCCGACTACTCCGGGAGACCCAGTACTTC	CASSPRLLRETQYF
TRBV7-2	-	TRBJ1-4	16	few	TGTGCCAGCAGCCCCGGAACGTGGGCTACTAATGAAAAACTGTTTTTT	CASSPGTWATNEKLFF
TRBV4-1	-	TRBJ1-6	16	few	TGCGCCAGCAGCCCTTCGAAATCCGGAGTCAATTCACCCCTCCACTTT	CASSPSKSGVNSPLHF
TRBV4-1	-	TRBJ1-2	15	-	TGCGCCAGCAGCCAACTTCTTCCGAGCGACTATGGCTACACCTTC	CASSQLLPSDYGYTF
TRBV5-1	-	TRBJ1-1	15	-	TGCGCCAGCAGCCCGGGGGAGTTGGGGAACACTGAAGCTTTCTTT	CASSPGELGNTEAFF
TRBV2	TRBD2	TRBJ2-1	12	once	TGTGCCAGCACAATTCGAGCGGGAGAAGGGTTCTTC	CASTIRAGEGFF
TRBV25-1	TRBD1	TRBJ1-2	16	-	TGTGCCAGCAGTGAAGTTGGAGGGGGCCGACCATATGGCTACACCTTC	CASSEVGGGRPYGYTF
TRBV18	TRBD1	TRBJ2-5	14	few	TGTGCCAGCTCTCAGGACAGGGTCGGAGAGACCCAGTACTTC	CASSQDRVGETQYF
TRBV15	TRBD2	TRBJ2-7	16	-	TGTGCCACCAGCAGAGGACGGACTAGCGGAACCTACGAGCAGTACTTC	CATSRGRTSGTYEQYF
TRBV7-9	-	TRBJ2-1	17	once	TGTGCCAGCAGCTTGCATCGGACTGGACTATTCTACAATGAGCAGTTCTTC	CASSLHRTGLFYNEQFF